This T cell receptor beta chain was captured by sequencing in a study of cytomegalovirus exposure and HLA in healthy donors. Deletions cut 2 bases from V and 4 bases from J, with 11 bases between. CDR1 SEHNR and CDR2 FQNEAQ come from the germline V gene (reference sequence). The CDR3 totals 14 residues. 60 Vbeta and 13 Jbeta primers were used in PCR. Profiling relied on immunoSEQ multiplex PCR, and the TCRdb table lists in-frame clones only, not all of them. The sample includes approximately 190,000 clones, roughly 80% of them seen just once. The source of this sequence is a man between 50 and 59 years old in good health and CMV-seronegative. The sequenced material came from PBMCs. The J gene is TRBJ1-2, the V gene TRBV7-9, with D unresolved. The CDR3 loop reads CASSLPSRGYGYTF. For the CDR3, the DNA is TGTGCCAGCAGCTTACCGTCGCGGGGCTATGGCTACACCTTC.